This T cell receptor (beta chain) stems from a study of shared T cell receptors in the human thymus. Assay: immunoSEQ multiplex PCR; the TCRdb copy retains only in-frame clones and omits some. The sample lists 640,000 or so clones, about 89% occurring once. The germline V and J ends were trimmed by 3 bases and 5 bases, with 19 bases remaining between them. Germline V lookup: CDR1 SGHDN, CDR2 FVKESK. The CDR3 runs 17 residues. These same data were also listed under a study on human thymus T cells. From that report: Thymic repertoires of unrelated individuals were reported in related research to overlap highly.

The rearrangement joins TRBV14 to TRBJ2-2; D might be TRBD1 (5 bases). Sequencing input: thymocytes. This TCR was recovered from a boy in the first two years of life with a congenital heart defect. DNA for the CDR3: TGTGCCAGCAGCCACCAGGGATGGCAGGGAAGTACCGGGGAGCTGTTTTTT. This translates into CASSHQGWQGSTGELFF.